This T cell receptor beta chain is from a study of blood T cell repertoires in COVID-19. Looking at the study overall: T cells, B-cell-depleted T cells, or PBMCs provided the cDNA or gDNA that served as material.

The germline gives CDR1 LNHDA, CDR2 SQIVND (reference sequence). CDR3 length: 14 amino acids. The V gene end was trimmed by 7 bases and the J gene end by 5 bases; junction bases not matched to a gene: 4. Sequenced by immunoSEQ multiplex PCR; TCRdb stores in-frame clones only, minus some. The sample shows over 85,000 clones, 80% to 90% of them seen only once. The V gene is TRBV19, the J gene TRBJ1-4, with 10 bases lining up with TRBD1. The source of this sequence is a woman in her fifties or sixties with acute or convalescent COVID-19. The sequencing input was peripheral blood. For the CDR3, the DNA is TGTGCCAGTACCGAGGACAGGGGGAATGAAAAACTGTTTTTT. Translated, it gives CASTEDRGNEKLFF.